The TCR beta chain under discussion was sequenced for a study of graft-versus-host responses after intestinal transplantation. Researchers placed some 200,000 CFSE-labeled responder cells in culture with some 200,000 irradiated, violet-dye-labeled stimulator cells. The V gene lost 2 bases and the J gene lost 9 bases, with 17 bases spanning the gap. Per the germline V gene, CDR1 is SGHVS and CDR2 is FNYEAQ. This CDR3 contains 15 residues. Sequenced by immunoSEQ multiplex PCR; TCRdb stores in-frame clones only, minus some. The sample consists of about 7,000 clones, around a third of them appearing once.

This specimen consisted of alloreactive CD8+ T cells from a mixed lymphocyte reaction culture, obtained before transplantation. The subset was: CFSE-low proliferating T cells sorted from roughly six-day pre-transplant mixed lymphocyte reaction (GvH or HvG direction). V and J are TRBV7-6 and TRBJ2-1; D not certain. The TCR comes from a human patient who was an organ donor for intestinal transplantation. CDR3 DNA sequence: TGTGCCAGCAGCTTATACGTGTACCCCTTGGGTGAGCAGTTCTTC. It translates to CASSLYVYPLGEQFF.